This section outlines one T cell receptor (beta chain) sequence together with its context. Its matching antigen is unknown. The data stem from a study of shared clonotypes between healthy human individuals. About the study: Participating donors consisted of a couple of women and a few men aged 18 to 49.

Per the original methods: In the immunoSEQ data, sequences were junction-only and lacked quality scores, so filtering differed. Clones were sequenced by immunoSEQ multiplex PCR, and TCRdb holds only the in-frame ones, with some missing. Clonal size and the V and J genes are those of that table, whereas D and trimming came from the DNA. Here the sample spans millions of clones, roughly 94% being singletons. Study results and limitations: Represented diversity (both genetic and exposure-history) was limited by the small number of donors. Sharing across a handful of donors was seen in 4.5% to 6.5% of naive CD4 clonotypes.

The V and J ends lost 2 bases and 8 bases respectively, with 18 bases between them. CDR1 is GTSNPN, CDR2 SVGIG, per germline (reference sequence). The CDR3 runs 14 residues. This rearrangement joins TRBV30 to TRBJ1-2; maybe TRBD1 (5 bases). Sequencing was performed on naive CD4+ T cells sorted from blood. Subset defined: CD45RA+ positively selected. The source is a man in his late teens or twenties in good health. The CDR3 DNA sequence: TGTGCCTGGAGTAGGGACCTAAAGACTTCGGGCTACACCTTC. This translates into CAWSRDLKTSGYTF.